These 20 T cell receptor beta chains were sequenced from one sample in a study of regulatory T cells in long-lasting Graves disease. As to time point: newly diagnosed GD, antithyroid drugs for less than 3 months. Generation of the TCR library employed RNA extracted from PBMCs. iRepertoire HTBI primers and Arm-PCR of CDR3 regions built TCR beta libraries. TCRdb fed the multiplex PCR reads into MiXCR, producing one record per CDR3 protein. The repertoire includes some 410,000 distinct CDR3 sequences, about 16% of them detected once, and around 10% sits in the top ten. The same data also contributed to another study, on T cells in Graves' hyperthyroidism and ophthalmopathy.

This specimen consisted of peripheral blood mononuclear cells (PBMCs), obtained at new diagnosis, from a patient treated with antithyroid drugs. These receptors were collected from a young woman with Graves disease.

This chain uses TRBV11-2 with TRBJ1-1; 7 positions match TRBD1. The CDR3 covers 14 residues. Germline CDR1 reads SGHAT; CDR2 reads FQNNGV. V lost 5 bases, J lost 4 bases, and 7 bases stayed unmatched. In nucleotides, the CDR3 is TGTGCCAGCAGCACGGACAGGTTGTTCACTGAAGCTTTCTTT. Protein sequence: CASSTDRLFTEAFF.

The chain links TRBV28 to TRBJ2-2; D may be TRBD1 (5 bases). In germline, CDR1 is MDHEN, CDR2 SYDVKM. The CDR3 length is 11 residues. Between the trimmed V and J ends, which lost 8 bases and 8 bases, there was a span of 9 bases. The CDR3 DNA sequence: TGTGCCAGCGACAGCCGTGGGGAGCTGTTTTTT. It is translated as CASDSRGELFF.

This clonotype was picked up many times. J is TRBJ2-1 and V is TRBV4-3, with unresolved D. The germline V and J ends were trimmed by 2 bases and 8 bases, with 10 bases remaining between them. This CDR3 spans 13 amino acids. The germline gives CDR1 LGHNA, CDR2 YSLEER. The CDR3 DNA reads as TGCGCCAGCAGCCAAACAGAGCCCCATGAGCAGTTCTTC. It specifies CASSQTEPHEQFF.

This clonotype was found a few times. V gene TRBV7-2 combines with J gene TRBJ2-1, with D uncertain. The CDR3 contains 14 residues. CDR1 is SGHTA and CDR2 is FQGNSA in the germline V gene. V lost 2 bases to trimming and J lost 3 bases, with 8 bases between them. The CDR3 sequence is CASSLQAVYNEQFF. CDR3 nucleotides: TGTGCCAGCAGCTTACAGGCGGTCTACAATGAGCAGTTCTTC.

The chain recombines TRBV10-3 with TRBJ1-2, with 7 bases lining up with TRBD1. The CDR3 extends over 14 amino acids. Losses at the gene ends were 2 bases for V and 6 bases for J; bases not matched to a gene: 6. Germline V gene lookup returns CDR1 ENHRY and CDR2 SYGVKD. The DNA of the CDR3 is TGTGCCATCAGTGAGAGGACCGGGACAGATGGCTACACCTTC. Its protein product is CAISERTGTDGYTF.

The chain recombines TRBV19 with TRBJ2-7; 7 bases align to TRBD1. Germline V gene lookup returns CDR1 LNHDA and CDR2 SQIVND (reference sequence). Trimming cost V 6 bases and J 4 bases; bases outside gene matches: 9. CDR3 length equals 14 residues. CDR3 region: CASSPTGNSYEQYF. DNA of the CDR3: TGTGCCAGTAGCCCGACAGGGAATTCGTACGAGCAGTACTTC.

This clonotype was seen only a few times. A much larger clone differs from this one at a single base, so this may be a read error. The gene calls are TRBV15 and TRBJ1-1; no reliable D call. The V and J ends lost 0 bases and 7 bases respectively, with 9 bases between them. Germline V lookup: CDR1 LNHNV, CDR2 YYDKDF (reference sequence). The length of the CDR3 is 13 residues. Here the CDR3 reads CATSRDFSNEAFF. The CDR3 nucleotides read TGTGCCACCAGCAGAGACTTTTCTAATGAAGCTTTCTTT.

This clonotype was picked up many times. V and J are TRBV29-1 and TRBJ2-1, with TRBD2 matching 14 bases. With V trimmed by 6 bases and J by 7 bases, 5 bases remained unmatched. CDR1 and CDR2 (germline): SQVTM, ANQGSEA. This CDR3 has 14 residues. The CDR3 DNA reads TGCAGCGTCGCCGGGACTAGCGGGGGTAATGAGCAGTTCTTC. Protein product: CSVAGTSGGNEQFF.

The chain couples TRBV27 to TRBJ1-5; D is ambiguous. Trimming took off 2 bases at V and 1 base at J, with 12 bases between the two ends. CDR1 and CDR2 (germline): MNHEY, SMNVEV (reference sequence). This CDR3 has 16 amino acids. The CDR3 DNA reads TGTGCCAGCAGTTTAAACGTGGGGATGAGCAATCAGCCCCAGCATTTT. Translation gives CASSLNVGMSNQPQHF.

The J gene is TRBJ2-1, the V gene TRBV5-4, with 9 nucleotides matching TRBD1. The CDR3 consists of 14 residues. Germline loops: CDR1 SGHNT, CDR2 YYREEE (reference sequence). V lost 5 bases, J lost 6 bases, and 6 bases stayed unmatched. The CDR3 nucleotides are TGTGCCAGCAGGAAGGGACAGGGAGGCAATGAGCAGTTCTTC. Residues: CASRKGQGGNEQFF.

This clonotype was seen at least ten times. The CDR3 region has the DNA TGTGCCAGCAGTTACCAGGGACTAGCGGGAGATACGCAGTATTTT. Translation gives CASSYQGLAGDTQYF. The chain is built from TRBV6-5 and TRBJ2-3; 12 nucleotides line up with TRBD2. Germline lookup yields CDR1 MNHEY and CDR2 SVGAGI. The V gene end was trimmed by 2 bases and the J gene end by 5 bases; junction bases not matched to a gene: 2. The CDR3 has 15 amino acids.

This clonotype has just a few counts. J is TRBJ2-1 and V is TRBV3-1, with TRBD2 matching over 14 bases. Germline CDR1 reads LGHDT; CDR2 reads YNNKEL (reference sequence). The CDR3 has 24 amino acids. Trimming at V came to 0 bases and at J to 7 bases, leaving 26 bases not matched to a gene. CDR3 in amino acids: CASSQEFRTRFGPRGLAGVNEQFF. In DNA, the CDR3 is TGTGCCAGCAGCCAAGAGTTCCGAACCAGATTTGGACCCAGGGGACTAGCGGGAGTGAATGAGCAGTTCTTC.

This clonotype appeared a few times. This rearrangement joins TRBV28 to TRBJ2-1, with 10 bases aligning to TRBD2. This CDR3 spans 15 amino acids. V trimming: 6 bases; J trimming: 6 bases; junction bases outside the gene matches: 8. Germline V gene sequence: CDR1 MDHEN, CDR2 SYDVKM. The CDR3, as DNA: TGTGCCAGCAGCCCACGAGCGGGAGGGTTCAATGAGCAGTTCTTC. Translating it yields CASSPRAGGFNEQFF.

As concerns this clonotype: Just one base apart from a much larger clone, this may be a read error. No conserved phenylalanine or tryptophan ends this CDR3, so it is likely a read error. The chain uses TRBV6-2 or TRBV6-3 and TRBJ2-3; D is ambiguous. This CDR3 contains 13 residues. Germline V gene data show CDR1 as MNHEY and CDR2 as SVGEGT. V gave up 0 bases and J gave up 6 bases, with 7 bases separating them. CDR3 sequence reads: CASSYSDGDTQYY. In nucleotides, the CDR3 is TGTGCCAGCAGTTACTCGGACGGGGATACGCAGTATTAT.

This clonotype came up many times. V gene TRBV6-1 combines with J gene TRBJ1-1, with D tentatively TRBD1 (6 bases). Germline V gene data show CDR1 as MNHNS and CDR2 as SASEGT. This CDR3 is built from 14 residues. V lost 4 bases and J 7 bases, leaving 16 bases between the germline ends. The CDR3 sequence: CASSGRTAFDEAFF. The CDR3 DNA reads TGTGCCAGCAGTGGACGGACAGCGTTTGATGAAGCTTTCTTT.

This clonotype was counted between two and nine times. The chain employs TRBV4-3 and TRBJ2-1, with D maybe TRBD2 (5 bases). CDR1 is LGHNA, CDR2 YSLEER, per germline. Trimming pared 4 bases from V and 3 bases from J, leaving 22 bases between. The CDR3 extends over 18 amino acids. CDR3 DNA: TGCGCCAGCAGCCGGACCAGGTTCCAGCGGATGAACTACAATGAGCAGTTCTTC. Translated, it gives CASSRTRFQRMNYNEQFF.

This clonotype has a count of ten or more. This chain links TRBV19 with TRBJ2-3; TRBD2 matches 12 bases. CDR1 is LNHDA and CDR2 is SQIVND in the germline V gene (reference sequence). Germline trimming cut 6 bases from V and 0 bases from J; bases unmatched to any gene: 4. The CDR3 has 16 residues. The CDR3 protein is CASSGGLAGSTDTQYF. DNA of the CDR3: TGTGCCAGTAGCGGGGGACTAGCGGGTAGCACAGATACGCAGTATTTT.

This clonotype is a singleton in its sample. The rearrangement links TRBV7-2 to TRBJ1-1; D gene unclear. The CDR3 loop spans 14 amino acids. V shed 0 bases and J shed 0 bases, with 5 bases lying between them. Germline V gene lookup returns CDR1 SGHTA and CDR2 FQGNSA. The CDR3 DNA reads TGTGCCAGCAGCTTAGCGGTCCTGAACACTGAAGCTTTCTTT. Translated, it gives CASSLAVLNTEAFF. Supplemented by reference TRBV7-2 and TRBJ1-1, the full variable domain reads GAGVSQSPSNKVTEKGKDVELRCDPISGHTALYWYRQSLGQGLEFLIYFQGNSAPDKSGLPSDRFSAERTGGSVSTLTIQRTQQEDSAVYLCASSLAVLNTEAFFGQGTRLTVV.

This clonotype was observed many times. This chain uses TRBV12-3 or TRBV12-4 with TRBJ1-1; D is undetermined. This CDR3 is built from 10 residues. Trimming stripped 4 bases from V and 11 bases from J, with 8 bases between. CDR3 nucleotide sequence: TGTGCCAGCAGTTCCCTCGTTGCTTTCTTT. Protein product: CASSSLVAFF.

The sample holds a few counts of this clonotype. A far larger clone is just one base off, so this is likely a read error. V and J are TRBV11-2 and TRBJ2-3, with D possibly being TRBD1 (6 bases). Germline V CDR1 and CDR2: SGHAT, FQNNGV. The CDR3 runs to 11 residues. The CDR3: CASSATGTQYF. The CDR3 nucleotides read TGTGCCAGCAGCGCGACAGGTACGCAGTATTTT.